The 16 T cell receptor beta chains presented below share a single source sample, sequenced in a study. Using its own MiXCR run on the RT-PCR reads, TCRdb lists one record per CDR3 protein. The table records about 700,000 distinct CDR3 sequences, 14% of them present only once. The sample comprised memory CD4+ T cells from blood. These receptors originate from a female donor in good health, serving as a healthy control.

This clonotype was recorded a few times. The chain combines TRBV11-2 with TRBJ1-2; D is ambiguous. Per germline, CDR1 SGHAT and CDR2 FQNNGV. The CDR3 is made up of 17 amino acids. V was clipped by 7 bases and J by 1 base, with 22 bases between them. In nucleotides, the CDR3 is TGTGCCAGCACCATAGATTGGTTCCGAGCTGATAACTATGGCTACACCTTC. This codes for CASTIDWFRADNYGYTF.

This clonotype has just a few counts. This chain links TRBV20-1 with TRBJ1-5; a possible D gene is TRBD1 (6 bases). The V gene's germline CDR1 is DFQATT and CDR2 SNEGSKA (reference sequence). This CDR3 region has 14 residues. The germline V and J ends were trimmed by 3 bases and 3 bases, with 12 bases remaining between them. The CDR3 DNA reads TGCAGTGCTAGTGTGGGGGCCCCCAATCAGCCCCAGCATTTT. This encodes CSASVGAPNQPQHF.

The chain combines TRBV24-1 with TRBJ2-2, with D possibly being TRBD2 (7 bases). Trimming took off 4 bases at V and 0 bases at J, with 14 bases between the two ends. Germline CDR1 reads KGHDR; CDR2 reads SFDVKD. The CDR3 consists of 17 residues. CDR3 bases: TGTGCCACCAGTGACCCCCTAGGGGGGGCGAACACCGGGGAGCTGTTTTTT. This encodes CATSDPLGGANTGELFF.

A few counts support this clonotype. This rearrangement joins TRBV20-1 to TRBJ2-7; 10 bases fit TRBD1. This CDR3 contains 13 residues. The germline CDR1 and CDR2 sequences are DFQATT and SNEGSKA (reference sequence). V was clipped by 6 bases and J by 5 bases; unmatched bases: 7. CDR3 sequence (DNA): TGCAGTGCCACGACAGGGGGCAGCGACGAGCAGTACTTC. It yields the protein CSATTGGSDEQYF.

The V call is TRBV7-8, the J call TRBJ1-2; no clear D. Germline V gene sequence: CDR1 SGHVS, CDR2 FQNEAQ. The CDR3 covers 14 residues. Trimming removed 5 bases from V and 7 bases from J, with 17 bases in between. The DNA for the CDR3 is TGTGCCAGCAGCCCGGACCTTGAGGGCTCTGGCTACACCTTC. This codes for CASSPDLEGSGYTF.

The gene calls are TRBV20-1 and TRBJ2-7; tentative D call: TRBD1 (5 bases). This CDR3 contains 14 residues. Trimming left V 3 bases short and J 0 bases short, with 12 bases between. Germline lookup yields CDR1 DFQATT and CDR2 SNEGSKA (reference sequence). As DNA, the CDR3 is TGCAGTGCTAGTAGGGGCGGATTCTCCTACGAGCAGTACTTC. It yields the protein CSASRGGFSYEQYF.

This chain joins TRBV5-1 and TRBJ2-6; tentatively, D is TRBD2 (5 bases). Trimming took off 8 bases at V and 0 bases at J, with 15 bases between the two ends. The CDR3 covers 16 residues. Germline V gene data show CDR1 as SGHRS and CDR2 as YFSETQ. CDR3 nucleotides: TGCGCCAGTAGGACTGCACAGAGCTCTGGGGCCAACGTCCTGACTTTC. Protein sequence: CASRTAQSSGANVLTF.

This clonotype was seen repeatedly, ten times or more. The chain recombines TRBV5-1 with TRBJ1-5; 7 nucleotides agree with TRBD1. V gave up 4 bases and J gave up 6 bases; unmatched junction bases: 7. The germline V gene has CDR1 SGHRS and CDR2 YFSETQ. There are 14 residues in the CDR3. This chain's CDR3 is CASSQTGFGQPQHF. In DNA, the CDR3 is TGCGCCAGCAGCCAGACAGGGTTCGGTCAGCCCCAGCATTTT.

The chain uses TRBV6-1 and TRBJ2-2, with 10 bases lining up with TRBD1. The CDR3 consists of 15 residues. V dropped 7 bases and J dropped 5; count of bases not matched to a gene: 7. Germline V gene lookup returns CDR1 MNHNS and CDR2 SASEGT. CDR3 protein: CASTEGTGETGELFF. The CDR3 DNA sequence: TGTGCCAGCACCGAGGGGACAGGGGAGACCGGGGAGCTGTTTTTT.

The chain employs TRBV5-1 and TRBJ1-2; D is uncertain. Germline CDR1 is SGHRS and CDR2 is YFSETQ. The CDR3 consists of 15 residues. V lost 0 bases to trimming and J lost 9 bases, with 18 bases between them. The CDR3 DNA reads as TGCGCCAGCAGCTTGGACTCAAGGTCGGTATTTCGCTACACCTTC. Amino acid sequence: CASSLDSRSVFRYTF.

This clonotype has only a few counts. This rearrangement joins TRBV20-1 to TRBJ2-1; D could derive from TRBD1 or TRBD2 (5 bases each). Germline V CDR1 and CDR2: DFQATT, SNEGSKA (reference sequence). The CDR3 runs 16 residues. The V end was cut by 1 base, the J end by 7 bases, with 20 bases between. The CDR3 DNA reads as TGCAGTGCTAGAGGAGCGGTTGGGGGTTTGGGAAATGAGCAGTTCTTC. Translating gives CSARGAVGGLGNEQFF.

This clonotype was found a few times. The CDR3 nucleotides read TGTGCCTGGAGCCACACGGGGCTTGAAGCTTTCTTT. It codes for CAWSHTGLEAFF. This rearrangement joins TRBV30 to TRBJ1-1, with D maybe TRBD1 (5 bases). This CDR3 has 12 residues. Germline loops: CDR1 GTSNPN, CDR2 SVGIG (reference sequence). Trimming left V 3 bases short and J 7 bases short, with 12 bases between.

The sample holds a few counts of this clonotype. V usage is TRBV6-6 and J usage is TRBJ2-3; D tentatively reads TRBD1 or TRBD2 (6 bases each). CDR1 is MNHNY, CDR2 SVGAGI, per germline (reference sequence). The CDR3 spans 14 residues. Trimming shortened V by 2 bases and J by 5 bases, and 11 bases separated the two germline ends. CDR3 DNA: TGTGCCAGCAGTTACGGCGGGACAAGAGATACGCAGTATTTT. The encoded protein is CASSYGGTRDTQYF.

The chain joins TRBV11-2 to TRBJ2-7, with D possibly matching TRBD2 (6 bases). The CDR3 totals 15 residues. V shed 4 bases and J shed 3 bases, with 16 bases lying between them. Germline assignment: CDR1 SGHAT and CDR2 FQNNGV. DNA for the CDR3: TGTGCCAGCAGCTCCTCCCGGGACTCTTACTACGAGCAGTACTTC. As protein: CASSSSRDSYYEQYF.

This clonotype was seen ten or more times. V is TRBV10-3 and J is TRBJ2-3; D may be TRBD1 (5 bases). V shed 6 bases and J shed 1 base, with 14 bases lying between them. CDR1 and CDR2 from the germline V gene are ENHRY and SYGVKD. This CDR3 has 15 residues. The CDR3 reads CAIREQVSRTDTQYF. The DNA for the CDR3 is TGTGCCATCAGGGAACAGGTATCACGCACAGATACGCAGTATTTT.

This clonotype occurred many times. The CDR3 nucleotides are TGTGCCAGCAGTTACACCGGAGGGGGTCGCAATGAGCAGTTCTTC. Translation: CASSYTGGGRNEQFF. The chain has TRBV6-5 and TRBJ2-1; D possibly matches TRBD1 or TRBD2 (6 bases each). Germline V gene data show CDR1 as MNHEY and CDR2 as SVGAGI. The germline V and J ends were trimmed by 2 bases and 6 bases, with 14 bases remaining between them. There are 15 residues in the CDR3.